These 27 T cell receptor beta chains share one sample of origin, sequenced in a study of tumor-infiltrating lymphocytes in primary liver carcinoma. TCR beta cDNA was reverse-transcribed from about 500 ng of total RNA. The reaction used a constant-region primer and ProtoScript II reverse transcriptase. ARM-PCR, slightly modified, supplied the TCR beta libraries through three nested multiplex PCR rounds. The study ran its first two PCR rounds for roughly 11 cycles each, using TRBV1-TRBV30 forward primers and a C-beta reverse primer. A single record per CDR3 protein comes from TCRdb applying MiXCR to the multiplex PCR reads. The table has fewer than 250,000 distinct CDR3 sequences, about 61% seen once. The study extracted blood RNA from unsorted whole blood and also extracted germline DNA. Sequenced input: peripheral blood. The receptors originated from a woman aged 55-69 years with primary liver carcinoma and hepatitis B virus infection.

This clonotype appeared a few times. The chain couples TRBV6-5 to TRBJ2-2, with 13 positions matching TRBD2. Germline-derived CDR1 and CDR2 are MNHEY and SVGAGI. CDR3 size: 20 residues. Trimming took 5 bases from V and 1 from J; bases not matched to a gene: 13. For the CDR3, the DNA is TGTGCCAGCAGTCAGCCCTCTACTAGCGGGAGGGGAGGGAACACCGGGGAGCTGTTTTTT. This gives the protein CASSQPSTSGRGGNTGELFF.

There are many counts of this clonotype. V is TRBV28 and J is TRBJ2-7; D is unresolved. Germline lookup yields CDR1 MDHEN and CDR2 SYDVKM. The CDR3 covers 15 residues. V lost 7 bases and J lost 0, with 16 bases in between. The CDR3 region has the DNA TGTGCCAGCACCACCCGAGACCCTCTCTCCTACGAGCAGTACTTC. The encoded protein is CASTTRDPLSYEQYF.

Regarding this clonotype: A much larger clone differs from this one at a single base, so this may be a read error. The chain couples TRBV6-5 to TRBJ2-5; the match to TRBD2 covers 7 bases. CDR1 is MNHEY, CDR2 SVGAGI, per germline. J was trimmed by 5 bases and V by 5 bases; bases with no gene match: 11. The length of the CDR3 is 15 residues. The CDR3 region is CASSTGLVGSETQYF. The DNA of the CDR3 is TGTGCCAGCAGTACTGGACTAGTGGGGTCGGAGACCCAGTACTTC.

A note on this clonotype: Without the conserved terminal phenylalanine or tryptophan, this CDR3 likely stems from a read error. The chain is built from TRBV7-9 and TRBJ1-1; D may be TRBD1 (5 bases). Trimming pared 5 bases from V and 8 bases from J, leaving 9 bases between. Germline V CDR1 and CDR2: SEHNR, FQNEAQ (reference sequence). CDR3 size: 11 residues. The CDR3 DNA reads TGTGCCAGCAGCCGGGGGGGGGAAGCTTTCCTT. This gives the protein CASSRGGEAFL.

V usage is TRBV28 and J usage is TRBJ2-7, with D perhaps TRBD2 (6 bases). CDR3 length: 18 residues. CDR1 and CDR2 from the germline V gene are MDHEN and SYDVKM. V was trimmed by 6 bases and J by 0 bases, leaving 24 bases between them. CDR3 protein: CASSRGWYLGGSSYEQYF. Written as DNA, the CDR3 is TGTGCCAGCAGCCGCGGGTGGTATTTAGGAGGGAGCTCCTACGAGCAGTACTTC.

The CDR3 coding sequence is TGCGCCAGCAGCTTGGGACAGGAGGTCACTGAAGCTTTCTTT. Its translation: CASSLGQEVTEAFF. The chain couples TRBV5-1 to TRBJ1-1, with D possibly TRBD1 on 6 matching bases. Trimming shortened V by 0 bases and J by 4 bases, and 10 bases separated the two germline ends. The germline V gene has CDR1 SGHRS and CDR2 YFSETQ. This CDR3 has 14 amino acids. The complete variable domain, with remaining parts taken from reference TRBV5-1 and TRBJ1-1, reads KAGVTQTPRYLIKTRGQQVTLSCSPISGHRSVSWYQQTPGQGLQFLFEYFSETQRNKGNFPGRFSGRQFSNSRSEMNVSTLELGDSALYLCASSLGQEVTEAFFGQGTRLTVV.

This clonotype was counted a few times. This clone may be a read error of a much larger clone one base away. Likely a read error: the CDR3 ends without its conserved phenylalanine or tryptophan. This rearrangement joins TRBV6-1 to TRBJ1-1, with 8 bases lining up with TRBD1. Germline-derived CDR1 and CDR2 are MNHNS and SASEGT. Trimming took 10 bases from V and 1 from J; bases not matched to a gene: 14. This CDR3 comprises 16 residues. CDR3 coding DNA: TGTGCCACCGTACCGGGACAGGAATTGGGGAACACTGAAGCTTTCCTT. As protein: CATVPGQELGNTEAFL.

This clonotype was recorded only once. This may arise from a read error, as a much more abundant clone is one base away. The chain has TRBV5-1 and TRBJ1-6; D is uncertain. The CDR3 length is 14 residues. Looked up from germline, CDR1 is SGHRS and CDR2 is YFSETQ. CDR3 bases: TGCGCCAGCAGCAGCGACATGGGATTGTCACCCCCCCACTTT. Its protein is CASSSDMGLSPPHF.

Turning to this clonotype: It may be a read error: a sequence one base away is much more abundant. The gene calls are TRBV12-3 or TRBV12-4 and TRBJ1-1, with TRBD1 identical over 8 bases. This CDR3 spans 13 amino acids. The CDR3 protein is CASRDRESTEAIF. CDR3 nucleotides: TGTGCCAGCAGGGACAGGGAAAGCACTGAAGCTATCTTT.

This clonotype has only one observation. The gene calls are TRBV30 and TRBJ1-1; maybe TRBD1 (5 bases). CDR1 is GTSNPN, CDR2 SVGIG, per germline (reference sequence). CDR3 size: 16 residues. The ends were cut back, 4 bases at V and 5 bases at J, with 23 bases in the middle. CDR3 residues: CAWNVLGRERETEAFF. CDR3 nucleotides: TGTGCCTGGAATGTACTCGGCAGGGAGAGGGAGACTGAAGCTTTCTTT.

This clonotype was observed a few times. This may arise from a read error, as a much more abundant clone is one base away. The chain uses TRBV10-2 and TRBJ2-3, with D tentatively TRBD2 (6 bases). The CDR3 is made up of 15 amino acids. Germline lookup yields CDR1 WSHSY and CDR2 SAAADI. DNA of the CDR3: TGCGCCAGAAGTGAGTCGAATTTCGGGAGAGATACGCAGTATTTT. Its translation: CARSESNFGRDTQYF.

The V call is TRBV5-1, the J call TRBJ1-4; tentatively, D is TRBD1 (6 bases). The ends were cut back, 7 bases at V and 5 bases at J, with 15 bases in the middle. CDR1 is SGHRS, CDR2 YFSETQ, per germline. The CDR3 is made up of 14 amino acids. The CDR3 region is CASHRVPGNEKLFF. CDR3 in DNA: TGCGCCAGCCACAGGGTCCCAGGGAATGAAAAACTGTTTTTT.

There are many counts of this clonotype. The chain recombines TRBV6-6 with TRBJ1-1; D gene unclear. The CDR3 covers 14 residues. The germline V and J ends were trimmed by 4 bases and 4 bases, with 13 bases remaining between them. Per germline, CDR1 MNHNY and CDR2 SVGAGI (reference sequence). In nucleotides, the CDR3 is TGTGCCAGCAGTTTTGGGGTTTATAGCACTGAAGCTTTCTTT. Translation gives CASSFGVYSTEAFF.

A word on this clonotype: Just one base apart from a much larger clone, this may be a read error. The chain uses TRBV4-1 and TRBJ2-2; maybe TRBD2 (6 bases). CDR1 is MGHRA and CDR2 is YSYEKL in the germline V gene. V lost 0 bases and J 6 bases, leaving 14 bases between the germline ends. CDR3 size: 16 residues. The CDR3 coding sequence is TGCGCCAGCAGCCAAGAGGGCATAGCGGACGCCGGGGAGCTGTTTTTT. Protein product: CASSQEGIADAGELFF.

A word on this clonotype: A read error may explain this, as a much larger clone is one base away. The CDR3 spells CASKNRVGTNQPQYF. CDR3 in DNA: TGTGCCAGCAAAAACCGGGTGGGGACTAATCAGCCCCAGTATTTT. The chain is built from TRBV6-6 and TRBJ1-5; 7 nucleotides line up with TRBD2. With the DNA end fitting TRBJ2-3 better, the J assignment may be wrong. The CDR3 is 15 amino acids. Germline CDR1 MNHNY, CDR2 SVGAGI (reference sequence).

About this clonotype: Since a much larger clone is just one base distant, this may be a read error. The rearrangement links TRBV5-6 to TRBJ2-1; 10 bases fit TRBD2. Per germline, CDR1 SGHDT and CDR2 YYEEEE. The J segment lost 9 bases and the V segment lost 6 bases, leaving 12 bases of the junction unmatched. This CDR3 is 15 amino acids long. The CDR3 coding sequence is TGTGCCAGCATCTCAGGTCCTAGCGGGAGTGGTGAGCAGTTCTTC. Amino acids: CASISGPSGSGEQFF. Using reference TRBV5-6 and TRBJ2-1 for the parts outside the CDR3, the full variable domain is DAGVTQSPTHLIKTRGQQVTLRCSPKSGHDTVSWYQQALGQGPQFIFQYYEEEERQRGNFPDRFSGHQFPNYSSELNVNALLLGDSALYLCASISGPSGSGEQFFGPGTRLTVL.

Details on this clonotype: A clone one base away is much larger, so this may be a read error. The V call is TRBV12-3 or TRBV12-4, the J call TRBJ1-3; D remains unclear. Trimming took off 4 bases at V and 5 bases at J, with 6 bases between the two ends. The CDR3 runs to 12 residues. CDR3 residues: CASSYARNTIYF. For the CDR3, the DNA is TGTGCCAGCAGTTACGCACGAAACACCATATATTTT.

This rearrangement joins TRBV12-3 or TRBV12-4 to TRBJ2-7, with TRBD1 identical over 7 bases. This CDR3 comprises 17 residues. The trim removed 6 bases at V and 1 base at J, leaving 15 bases unmatched. CDR3 protein: CASSPGPRTGDSYEQYF. The CDR3 DNA reads as TGTGCCAGCAGCCCGGGGCCCAGAACAGGGGATTCCTACGAGCAGTACTTC.

V is TRBV4-1 and J is TRBJ2-3, with D perhaps being TRBD1 or TRBD2 (6 bases each). Trimming pared 4 bases from V and 0 bases from J, leaving 11 bases between. The germline gives CDR1 MGHRA, CDR2 YSYEKL. CDR3 length equals 15 residues. CDR3 coding DNA: TGCGCCAGCAGCCGCGGGACATATAGCACAGATACGCAGTATTTT. Translating gives CASSRGTYSTDTQYF.

This clonotype was detected once. This chain joins TRBV11-2 and TRBJ1-3, with 7 bases matching TRBD1. The CDR3 has 13 residues. The germline CDR1 and CDR2 sequences are SGHAT and FQNNGV. The CDR3 nucleotides read TGTACCAACAGCCGGACAGGAGGAAACACCATATATTTT. This codes for CTNSRTGGNTIYF.

There are many counts of this clonotype. The J gene is TRBJ2-5, the V gene TRBV12-3 or TRBV12-4; D is unresolved. This CDR3 has 13 residues. Trimming shortened V by 6 bases and J by 1 base, and 9 bases separated the two germline ends. CDR3 amino acids: CASRIRIQETQYF. CDR3 DNA sequence: TGTGCCAGCAGGATAAGGATCCAAGAGACCCAGTACTTC.

Concerning this clonotype: A read error may be the cause here, since a much bigger clone is one base away. The chain has TRBV5-5 and TRBJ2-2, with D hard to call. This CDR3 has 14 residues. Germline CDR1 and CDR2: SGHKS and YYEKEE (reference sequence). CDR3 in DNA: TGTGCCAACAGCTCCGACGGGAACACCGGGGAGCTGTTTTTT. Protein product: CANSSDGNTGELFF.

In regard to this clonotype: The junction departs from germline at one end; a sequencing error may be responsible. The rearrangement uses TRBV6-5 and TRBJ2-1, with 8 bases fitting TRBD2. The CDR3 is 15 residues long. In germline, CDR1 is MNHEY, CDR2 SVGAGI. The CDR3 DNA follows: TGTGCCAGCAGTTTCGAATACCTAGCGGGCAATGAGCAGCTCTTC. This codes for CASSFEYLAGNEQLF.

Concerning this clonotype: The junction does not match germline at one end; this may be a read error. This rearrangement joins TRBV11-1 to TRBJ1-1; 8 bases are a match to TRBD1. From germline, CDR1 is SGHAT and CDR2 FQDESV (reference sequence). The CDR3 covers 14 residues. The CDR3 coding sequence is TGTGCCTGCAGCCAACCAGGGGGCCTCACTGAAGCCTTCTTT. Translation: CACSQPGGLTEAFF.

Note on this clonotype: Just one base apart from a much larger clone, this may be a read error. This sequence joins TRBV6-5 and TRBJ2-5; 8 bases are shared with TRBD1. The CDR3 runs 14 residues. CDR1 MNHEY and CDR2 SVGAGI come from the germline V gene. The CDR3 sequence is CASSRGQGGKTQCF. The CDR3 DNA reads as TGTGCCAGCAGTCGCGGACAGGGTGGGAAGACCCAGTGCTTC.

This clonotype was detected only a few times. A much bigger clone sits one base away, suggesting this may be a read error. The V gene is TRBV6-5, the J gene TRBJ2-1, with D possibly matching TRBD1 (6 bases). Looked up from germline, CDR1 is MNHEY and CDR2 is SVGAGI. This CDR3 region has 13 residues. CDR3 loop: CASRTTGMGEQLF. The DNA for the CDR3 is TGTGCCAGCAGAACCACAGGGATGGGCGAGCAGCTCTTC.

The sample holds many counts of this clonotype. The rearrangement links TRBV11-2 to TRBJ1-1; D remains ambiguous. The CDR3 sequence is 15 residues long. Germline V gene data show CDR1 as SGHAT and CDR2 as FQNNGV. Deletions cut 1 base from V and 1 base from J, with 10 bases between. The CDR3 here is CASSLVWVANTEAFF. The CDR3 DNA follows: TGTGCCAGCAGCTTAGTTTGGGTGGCGAACACTGAAGCTTTCTTT.